The entry below gives a single T cell receptor beta chain sequence along with its context. Its antigen remains unidentified. The data were taken from a study of shared clonotypes between healthy human individuals. Whole-study results and caveats: Since donors were few, the genetic and exposure-history diversity represented was limited.

Profiled with immunoSEQ multiplex PCR; TCRdb holds only in-frame clones, not every one. This table has approximately 2.3 million clones, over 90% appearing once. There are 14 residues in the CDR3. The ends lost 6 bases at V and 2 bases at J; junction bases unmatched: 6. Germline values: CDR1 LNHDA, CDR2 SQIVND (reference sequence). Each donor was a Caucasian adult residing in Nashville, Tennessee. The clonotype comes from a young man in good health. Some clones in this sample may be carry-over from other donors' samples. Sequences were obtained from naive CD4+ T cells from PBMCs. Subset reported: CD45RA+ positively selected. The chain combines TRBV19 with TRBJ1-2; 7 nucleotides line up with TRBD1. CDR3: CASRRQGRNYGYTF. The DNA for the CDR3 is TGTGCCAGTAGGAGACAGGGTCGAAACTATGGCTACACCTTC.